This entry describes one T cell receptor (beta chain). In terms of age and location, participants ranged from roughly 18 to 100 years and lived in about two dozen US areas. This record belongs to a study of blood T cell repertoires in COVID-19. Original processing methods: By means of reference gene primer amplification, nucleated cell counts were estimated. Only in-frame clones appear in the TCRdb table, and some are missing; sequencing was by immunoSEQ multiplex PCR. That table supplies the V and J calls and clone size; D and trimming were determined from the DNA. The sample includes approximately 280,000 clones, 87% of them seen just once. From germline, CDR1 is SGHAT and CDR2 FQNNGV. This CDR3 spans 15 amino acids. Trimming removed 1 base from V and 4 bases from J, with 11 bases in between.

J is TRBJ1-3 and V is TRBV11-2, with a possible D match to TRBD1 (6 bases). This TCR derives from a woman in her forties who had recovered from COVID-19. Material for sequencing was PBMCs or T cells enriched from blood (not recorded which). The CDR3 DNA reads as TGTGCCAGCAGCTTAGTGGGACAAGCCGGAAACACCATATATTTT. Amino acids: CASSLVGQAGNTIYF.